This T cell receptor (beta chain) was retrieved from a study of chemoradiotherapy in HPV16-positive cancers. As for the study in general: Candidate HPV-specific T-cell clones and common TCR motifs came from functional assays in two HPV16-positive patients.

This CDR3 contains 16 residues. Trimming at V came to 3 bases and at J to 5 bases, leaving 9 bases not matched to a gene. The germline gives CDR1 LNHDA, CDR2 SQIVND (reference sequence). Assay used: immunoSEQ multiplex PCR; TCRdb lists only in-frame clones, some missing. The repertoire includes some 6,200 clones, about 86% of them detected once, and under 2.5% sits in the top ten. The input for sequencing was tumor tissue, taken from a patient who underwent chemoradiotherapy. V is TRBV19 and J is TRBJ1-5, with 8 bases lining up with TRBD1. This sequence was found in a human donor with HPV-associated anogenital cancer. Here the CDR3 reads CASSMMAGQGDQPQHF. The CDR3 nucleotides read TGTGCCAGTAGTATGATGGCTGGACAGGGCGATCAGCCCCAGCATTTT.